This entry describes one T cell receptor beta chain. The antigen it recognizes is unknown. No quality values exist for individual bases; no much larger clone is one base distant. The sample's treatment or condition label, decoded: in vitro stimulation with specific CMV peptide epitopes to enrich CMV-specific T cells. The instrument was an Illumina HiSeq 1500. TCRdb handled the public reads itself, with Q25 trimming in fastp and clone calling in MiXCR, and kept productive beta chains. A single entry per CDR3 protein holds the most common genes and DNA from its merged rows. The sample table records roughly 500,000 distinct CDR3 sequences; about 42% of these occur just once. About 39% of the sample is taken by the ten largest. This sample stems from a study of T cell repertoires in cytomegalovirus infection (dated by TCRdb to the late 2010s). Looking at the study overall: The peptide stimulations were aimed at well-studied HLA-B-restricted epitopes as well as recently identified HLA-C-restricted CMV epitopes, whose presentation resists viral immunomodulation. The HLA type of each donor mattered for the analysis, because public TCR beta signatures pointed to carriage of CMV infection along with the matching HLA type.

From V the trimming removes 10 bases and from J it removes 1 base, while the gene matches leave 13 bases of the junction unaccounted for. There are 15 amino acids in the CDR3, from cysteine to phenylalanine inclusive. The retained sequence is limited to the CDR3, 45 bases, with the frame set at the first base. CDR1 and CDR2, per the germline V gene (reference sequence), are LNHDA and SQIVND. Overall results and qualifications from the work: The ex vivo response was dominated by HLA-C-restricted CMV-specific TCR beta clonotypes, and the single most frequent clonotype in two of eight donors was supplied by these HLA-C-restricted clonotypes. Carriers of CMV infection plus the relevant HLA type were discriminated by the cumulative frequency of public TCR beta family members in the study cohort and in an independent 352-donor cohort.

In this chain, TRBV19 is recombined with TRBJ2-7, with TRBD1 matching 7 junction bases. The TCR originated in a human donor in good health (CMV status not recorded). Some clones in this sample may be carry-over from other donors' samples. Source: cultured PBMCs, taken from culture after CMV antigen stimulation. The DNA sequence is given as TGTGCCACCAAAACCCGGACAGGCAAATCCTACGAGCAGTACTTC. This encodes CATKTRTGKSYEQYF.